A selection of T cell receptor beta chains follows, all from one sample in a study of blood T cells in healthy people across ages. TCRdb ran MiXCR on the 5' RACE reads and lists one entry per CDR3 protein. Here the sample spans around 1,800,000 distinct CDR3 sequences, about 39% being singletons. Sequenced: blood. The receptors here all came from a human donor in good health. The CDR3 runs from the conserved cysteine through the conserved F or W. A D gene is named only where the DNA matches it firmly. Rows may omit the clone size; those that give it use once, few, many or a size class.

J gene	V gene	clone size	D gene	CDR3 DNA	CDR3 protein
TRBJ2-6	TRBV12-3/TRBV12-4	few	TRBD1	TGTGCCAGCAGTTTGCTACCGGGACAGGCCAGGTCTGGGGCCAACGTCCTGACTTTC	CASSLLPGQARSGANVLTF
TRBJ1-1	TRBV15	.	TRBD1	TGTGCCACCAGCAGAGGGACAGGGGGACAAGCTTTCTTT	CATSRGTGGQAFF
TRBJ1-1	TRBV7-9	.	.	TGTGCCAGCAGCCCAGAAAGGGGTGCTGAAGCTTTCTTT	CASSPERGAEAFF
TRBJ2-5	TRBV4-3	.	.	TGCGCCAGCAGCCAAGAAAGGGCGGGGTCGGAAGAGACCCAGTACTTC	CASSQERAGSEETQYF
TRBJ1-1	TRBV20-1	.	TRBD1	TGCAGTGCTAGGCGGACAGGACTACGAGTGGGCCGTGAAGCTTTCTTT	CSARRTGLRVGREAFF
TRBJ2-7	TRBV5-1	.	.	TGCGCCAGCGGACCGGACGGCATCGTCTACGAGCAGTACTTC	CASGPDGIVYEQYF
TRBJ2-7	TRBV7-3	.	TRBD1	TGTACCAGCAGCCATGGGACAGTAAGCTACGAGCAGTACTTC	CTSSHGTVSYEQYF
TRBJ2-7	TRBV12-3/TRBV12-4	.	.	TGTGCCAGCAGTTTATTGCCTGTACAGAGCTACGAGCAGTACTTC	CASSLLPVQSYEQYF
TRBJ2-1	TRBV12-3/TRBV12-4	.	.	TGTGCCAGCAGTTTAACTGGTTACTCCTACGAGCAGTTCTTC	CASSLTGYSYEQFF
TRBJ1-2	TRBV24-1	.	.	TGTGCCACCAGTGATTCAGGGGTAGAAGGCTACACCTTC	CATSDSGVEGYTF
TRBJ1-2	TRBV20-1	.	TRBD1	TGCAGTGCCGAAGGGACAGGGGGCAGTTATGGCTACACCTTC	CSAEGTGGSYGYTF
TRBJ1-2	TRBV20-1	.	.	TGCAGTGCTATTAAATCCGGACTCAACTATGGCTACACCTTC	CSAIKSGLNYGYTF
TRBJ2-2	TRBV20-1	few	.	TGCAGTGCTAGCAAGGGGGGGGCCGGCACCGGGGAGCTGTTTTTT	CSASKGGAGTGELFF
TRBJ2-6	TRBV14	.	TRBD2	TGTGCCAGCAGCCATCGGGAGGGATCTGGGGCCAACGTCCTGACTTTC	CASSHREGSGANVLTF
TRBJ1-1	TRBV20-1	.	.	TGCAGTGCAAAGGACCCCAACACTGAAGCTTTCTTT	CSAKDPNTEAFF
TRBJ2-1	TRBV4-1	few	.	TGCGCCAGCAGCCAAAGGCTCTACAATGAGCAGTTCTTC	CASSQRLYNEQFF
TRBJ2-7	TRBV6-5	few	.	TGTGCCAGCAGTTACTCTGAAGGGACCTACGAGCAGTACTTC	CASSYSEGTYEQYF
TRBJ2-4	TRBV12-3/TRBV12-4	.	TRBD1	TGTGCCAGCAGCTGGGGGGGACAGGGTCATACCTATGAGCAGTACTTC	CASSWGGQGHTYEQYF
TRBJ2-1	TRBV4-2	.	.	TGTGCCAGCAGCCGAGGGCCTCCGGGCGGGGACCTTTACAATGAGCAGTTCTTC	CASSRGPPGGDLYNEQFF
TRBJ2-3	TRBV7-2	.	.	TGTGCCAGCAGCTTAGGGACAGGAGGGGCGCAGTATTTT	CASSLGTGGAQYF
TRBJ1-1	TRBV29-1	few	.	TGCAGCCACTCCGGACTTAACACTGAAGCTTTCTTT	CSHSGLNTEAFF
TRBJ2-7	TRBV11-1	.	TRBD2	TGTGCCAGCAGCCCTCGACTAGCGGGCGATGTTTACGAGCAGTACTTC	CASSPRLAGDVYEQYF
TRBJ2-7	TRBV27	.	TRBD2	TGTGCCAGCAGTTTACTAGCGGGGGTTGACTACGAGCAGTACTTC	CASSLLAGVDYEQYF
TRBJ1-2	TRBV7-9	few	.	TGTGCCAGCAGCTTTGAGGAAAACTATGGCTACACCTTC	CASSFEENYGYTF
TRBJ2-3	TRBV28	.	TRBD2	TGTGCCAGCAGGCCGGGACTAGCGGGGGGCCGGAGCACAGATACGCAGTATTTT	CASRPGLAGGRSTDTQYF
TRBJ2-3	TRBV7-9	few	.	TGTGCCAGCAGTCGTGACGGAGTTGGGTGGTATTTT	CASSRDGVGWYF
TRBJ1-2	TRBV28	.	.	TGTGCCAGCAGTCGCCCCGACTTGTTTGGCTACACCTTC	CASSRPDLFGYTF
TRBJ1-1	TRBV29-1	.	.	TGCAGCGTGCGGCAGGGGAAGGAGAACACTGAAGCTTTCTTT	CSVRQGKENTEAFF
TRBJ1-1	TRBV4-1	once	.	TGCGCCAGCAGCCAAGATTGGCCAGGCACTAACACTGAAGCTTTCTTT	CASSQDWPGTNTEAFF
TRBJ1-2	TRBV4-2	once	.	TGTGCCAACAGCCAAGACCTCTATGGCTACACCTTT	CANSQDLYGYTF
TRBJ2-7	TRBV11-3	.	.	TGTGCCAGCAGCGAGCGCCTTGGCGGACCCTACGAGCAGTACTTC	CASSERLGGPYEQYF
TRBJ2-3	TRBV4-3	.	.	TGCGCCAGCAGCCAAGATAGTATAGGACAGACACCAGGGAAGGCGGATACGCAGTATTTT	CASSQDSIGQTPGKADTQYF
TRBJ2-6	TRBV29-1	many	.	TGCAGCGTTGTCGGCTCTGGGGCCAACGTCCTGACTTTC	CSVVGSGANVLTF
TRBJ2-5	TRBV4-3	.	.	TGCGCCAGCAGCCAAGATATCGGGGTTGGGGAGACCCAGTACTTC	CASSQDIGVGETQYF
TRBJ2-7	TRBV7-2	.	.	TGTGCCAGCAGGGGGGGTGGCGGGATGCGTGGAGAGCAGTACTTC	CASRGGGGMRGEQYF
TRBJ1-1	TRBV7-2	.	.	TGTGCCAGCAGCCATCGATACGGGGGGTCCTGGAACACTGAAGCTTTCTTT	CASSHRYGGSWNTEAFF
TRBJ1-5	TRBV5-5	.	.	TGTGCCAGCAGCTTGGAGGCAGACCTAGTTAATCAGCCCCAGCATTTT	CASSLEADLVNQPQHF
TRBJ2-5	TRBV29-1	.	.	TGCAGCGCTCTACTAGCTGTGGGGGTAGAGACCCAGTACTTC	CSALLAVGVETQYF
TRBJ2-1	TRBV27	.	.	TGTGCCAGCAGTACAGGGGAGGACAATGAGCAGTTCTTC	CASSTGEDNEQFF
TRBJ2-1	TRBV11-3	few	TRBD2	TGTGCCAGCAGCTTAGTTAGCGGGGGGGTTAACAATGAGCAGTTCTTC	CASSLVSGGVNNEQFF
TRBJ1-1	TRBV4-3	.	.	TGCGCCAGCAGCCAAGATAGCGGGGGAAAGGCTGAAGCTTTCTTT	CASSQDSGGKAEAFF
TRBJ1-1	TRBV6-5	.	.	TGTGCCAGCAGGCTAGGACAGTTGGGCACTGAAGCTTTCTTT	CASRLGQLGTEAFF
TRBJ1-2	TRBV29-1	.	.	TGCAGCGTTACCCTCATGAGGGATACCCCCTATGGCTACACCTTC	CSVTLMRDTPYGYTF
TRBJ2-5	TRBV11-1	.	TRBD2	TGTGCCAGCAGCTTGGGAGCGGGGGCCCCTCAAGAGACCCAGTACTTC	CASSLGAGAPQETQYF
TRBJ2-7	TRBV6-6	.	.	TGTGCCAGCAGTTACTCGGAGGGTTTGTACGAGCAGTACTTC	CASSYSEGLYEQYF
TRBJ1-1	TRBV11-3	.	.	TGTGCCAGCAGCTTAGATGGAAGCGATATGAGAGAAGCTTTCTTT	CASSLDGSDMREAFF
TRBJ2-1	TRBV29-1	.	.	TGCAGCGTTGTGGGGGTGGGATCCTACAATGAGCAGTTCTTC	CSVVGVGSYNEQFF
TRBJ2-3	TRBV12-3/TRBV12-4	.	TRBD2	TGTGCCAGCAGTGTTGGGACTAGAAGAGTAGATATGCAGTATTTT	CASSVGTRRVDMQYF
TRBJ2-1	TRBV4-1	.	.	TGCGCCAGCAGCCAGGATCAGCGGACCAACAATGAGCAGTTCTTC	CASSQDQRTNNEQFF
TRBJ2-5	TRBV6-1	few	TRBD1	TGTGCCAGCCGAGGTCAGGGGGAAAGTTTGTTGGACAAAGAGACCCAGTACTTC	CASRGQGESLLDKETQYF
TRBJ1-6	TRBV4-2	few	TRBD1	TGTGCCAGCAGCCAAGACCCGGGACAGGGTACTTCACCCCTCCACTTT	CASSQDPGQGTSPLHF